The 31 T cell receptor beta chains below all came from one sample that was sequenced in a study of identical twins. Using its own MiXCR run on the 5' RACE reads, TCRdb lists one record per CDR3 protein. The data hold about 520,000 distinct CDR3 sequences, with 20% to 25% observed a single time. The sample also formed part of further work on T cells expressing NK-cell markers.

Sequences were obtained from CD4+ T cells sorted from blood. These receptors came from a woman between 18 and 29 years old in good health.

This clonotype was seen many times. The gene calls are TRBV15 and TRBJ1-4; TRBD1 is a possible D gene (5 bases). CDR3 size: 16 residues. CDR1 and CDR2 (germline): LNHNV, YYDKDF (reference sequence). The V end lost 1 base, the J end lost 5 bases, and 14 bases lay between the germline ends. CDR3 protein: CATSRGGAGSNEKLFF. In DNA, the CDR3 is TGTGCCACCAGCAGAGGAGGAGCAGGGAGCAATGAAAAACTGTTTTTT.

This chain uses TRBV4-3 with TRBJ2-7; D call uncertain. Germline lookup yields CDR1 LGHNA and CDR2 YSLEER. CDR3 length: 14 amino acids. The ends were cut back, 1 base at V and 2 bases at J, with 9 bases in the middle. CDR3 region: CASSQGTPPYEQYF. CDR3 nucleotide sequence: TGCGCCAGCAGCCAAGGTACCCCCCCCTACGAGCAGTACTTC.

Only a few counts were recorded for this clonotype. The V gene is TRBV27, the J gene TRBJ2-2, with D perhaps TRBD2 (5 bases). The CDR3 has 15 amino acids. From germline, CDR1 is MNHEY and CDR2 SMNVEV (reference sequence). V was trimmed by 6 bases and J by 0 bases, leaving 11 bases between them. The CDR3 DNA follows: TGTGCCAGCAGGAGGGAAGGATCGAACACCGGGGAGCTGTTTTTT. The encoded protein is CASRREGSNTGELFF.

This clonotype was recorded a few times. The rearrangement uses TRBV2 and TRBJ2-7; no firm D call. The CDR3 length is 12 residues. CDR1 is SNHLY, CDR2 FYNNEI, per germline. Trimming left V 6 bases short and J 6 bases short, with 12 bases between. CDR3 region: CASREWGSEQYF. The DNA of the CDR3 is TGTGCCAGCAGGGAGTGGGGTTCCGAGCAGTACTTC. Looking up the rest from reference TRBV2 and TRBJ2-7 gives the full variable domain: EPEVTQTPSHQVTQMGQEVILRCVPISNHLYFYWYRQILGQKVEFLVSFYNNEISEKSEIFDDQFSVERPDGSNFTLKIRSTKLEDSAMYFCASREWGSEQYFGPGTRLTVT.

This clonotype was seen only a few times. J is TRBJ1-1 and V is TRBV20-1, with D possibly matching TRBD1 (5 bases). This CDR3 contains 14 residues. Trimming pared 5 bases from V and 4 bases from J, leaving 17 bases between. The V gene's germline CDR1 is DFQATT and CDR2 SNEGSKA (reference sequence). CDR3 sequence (DNA): TGCAGTGCTCAGGCCGGGACTAAAAGCACTGAAGCTTTCTTT. Protein product: CSAQAGTKSTEAFF.

CDR3 nucleotide sequence: TGCGCCAGCAGCCAACAACTAGTGAGCAACAATGAGCAGTTCTTC. Translated, it gives CASSQQLVSNNEQFF. The chain carries TRBV4-3 and TRBJ2-1, with a possible D match to TRBD2 (5 bases). Germline V gives CDR1 LGHNA, CDR2 YSLEER. The V end was cut by 2 bases, the J end by 5 bases, with 13 bases between. CDR3 length: 15 residues.

This clonotype was seen a few times. V usage is TRBV6-5 and J usage is TRBJ1-6; D gene uncertain. Germline V lookup: CDR1 MNHEY, CDR2 SVGAGI. CDR3 length: 15 residues. Trimming removed 0 bases from V and 7 bases from J, with 10 bases in between. The CDR3 reads CASSYSGGPNSPLHF. The CDR3 coding sequence is TGTGCCAGCAGTTACTCAGGTGGCCCCAATTCACCCCTCCACTTT.

The genes are TRBV25-1 and TRBJ1-2; D gene unclear. The CDR3 consists of 12 residues. From germline, CDR1 is MGHDK and CDR2 SYGVNS. V lost 1 base, J lost 8 bases, and 8 bases lay in between. The CDR3, as DNA: TGTGCCAGCAGTGAATCGTTGTTGGGCTACACCTTC. Amino acids: CASSESLLGYTF.

V and J are TRBV10-3 and TRBJ2-7; TRBD1 agrees at 9 bases. The V and J ends lost 7 bases and 2 bases, in that order; junction bases with no gene match: 3. Germline V gene lookup returns CDR1 ENHRY and CDR2 SYGVKD. The CDR3 is made up of 13 amino acids. Written as DNA, the CDR3 is TGTGCCATCAAGGGACAGGGCACCTACGAGCAGTACTTC. This encodes CAIKGQGTYEQYF.

The chain combines TRBV12-3 or TRBV12-4 with TRBJ2-5; D is possibly TRBD2 (7 bases). V gave up 6 bases and J gave up 2 bases, with 19 bases separating them. CDR3 size: 16 residues. CDR3 amino acids: CASSRGGGLWQETQYF. In DNA, the CDR3 is TGTGCCAGCAGCCGAGGGGGGGGCCTATGGCAAGAGACCCAGTACTTC.

This clonotype has more than one count but fewer than ten. The chain uses TRBV20-1 and TRBJ2-7, with 11 bases that match TRBD1. The trim removed 5 bases at V and 5 bases at J, leaving 2 bases unmatched. This CDR3 spans 12 amino acids. The germline gives CDR1 DFQATT, CDR2 SNEGSKA (reference sequence). The CDR3 sequence is CSAGQGADEQYF. The CDR3 nucleotides are TGCAGTGCTGGACAGGGGGCCGACGAGCAGTACTTC.

The chain employs TRBV7-9 and TRBJ1-1, with D maybe TRBD1 (6 bases). Trimming shortened V by 4 bases and J by 5 bases, and 20 bases separated the two germline ends. This CDR3 region has 16 residues. The germline CDR1 and CDR2 sequences are SEHNR and FQNEAQ (reference sequence). The chain's CDR3 is CASSSIGGAGGTEAFF. CDR3 nucleotide sequence: TGTGCCAGCAGCTCTATAGGGGGGGCTGGAGGTACTGAAGCTTTCTTT. The variable domain in full, with the rest retrieved from reference TRBV7-9 and TRBJ1-1, is DTGVSQNPRHKITKRGQNVTFRCDPISEHNRLYWYRQTLGQGPEFLTYFQNEAQLEKSRLLSDRFSAERPKGSFSTLEIQRTEQGDSAMYLCASSSIGGAGGTEAFFGQGTRLTVV.

The chain links TRBV11-1 to TRBJ2-1, with a possible D match to TRBD1 (7 bases). The germline gives CDR1 SGHAT, CDR2 FQDESV (reference sequence). The CDR3 has 17 amino acids. The germline V and J ends were trimmed by 5 bases and 5 bases, with 22 bases remaining between them. The CDR3 loop reads CASSPEPGGRADNEQFF. As DNA, the CDR3 is TGTGCCAGCAGCCCCGAGCCAGGGGGGCGGGCGGACAATGAGCAGTTCTTC.

In this sample, this clonotype turned up a few times. The V call is TRBV5-1, the J call TRBJ2-1; D is unclear. Germline CDR1 SGHRS, CDR2 YFSETQ. The CDR3 consists of 16 residues. Trimming cost V 0 bases and J 7 bases, with 17 bases left between them. The CDR3 sequence is CASSLATGSGVNEQFF. The CDR3 DNA is TGCGCCAGCAGCTTGGCCACGGGTTCGGGTGTTAATGAGCAGTTCTTC.

This rearrangement joins TRBV29-1 to TRBJ2-1, with 11 bases lining up with TRBD2. Trimming cost V 1 base and J 2 bases; bases outside gene matches: 1. CDR1 and CDR2 (germline): SQVTM, ANQGSEA. There are 15 residues in the CDR3. In nucleotides, the CDR3 is TGCAGCGTTGAAGGACTAGCGGGACCCTACAATGAGCAGTTCTTC. Encoded protein: CSVEGLAGPYNEQFF.

This clonotype showed up just a few times. This chain connects TRBV20-1 to TRBJ2-3; D might be TRBD2 (7 bases). This CDR3 spans 16 amino acids. The V end was cut by 1 base, the J end by 4 bases, with 18 bases between. The germline gives CDR1 DFQATT, CDR2 SNEGSKA (reference sequence). This CDR3 reads CSARVGGGGFPDTQYF. CDR3 bases: TGCAGTGCTAGAGTCGGGGGCGGGGGCTTCCCAGATACGCAGTATTTT.

The chain's CDR3 is CASSQGGQKAFF. The CDR3 DNA is TGTGCCAGCAGCCAAGGGGGACAGAAAGCTTTCTTT. This chain joins TRBV4-2 and TRBJ1-1, with 7 bases aligning to TRBD1. From germline, CDR1 is LGHNA and CDR2 YNFKEQ. The CDR3 runs 12 residues. Trimming cost V 1 base and J 9 bases; bases outside gene matches: 2.

This clonotype was picked up a small number of times. CDR3 sequence (DNA): TGTGCCAGCAGCCAAGGTGGTAGCGGGGGGTCAGATACGCAGTATTTT. It translates to CASSQGGSGGSDTQYF. The chain carries TRBV4-2 and TRBJ2-3; 10 bases match TRBD2. The CDR3 loop spans 16 amino acids. In germline, CDR1 is LGHNA, CDR2 YNFKEQ. The J segment lost 4 bases and the V segment lost 1 base, leaving 5 bases of the junction unmatched.

The CDR3 protein is CASSYSEYTEAFF. The CDR3 nucleotides read TGTGCCAGCAGTTACTCAGAATACACTGAAGCTTTCTTT. The chain joins TRBV6-5 to TRBJ1-1, with unresolved D. V lost 0 bases, J lost 3 bases, and 5 bases lay in between. Germline CDR1 and CDR2: MNHEY and SVGAGI. The CDR3 is 13 residues long.

The sample holds a few counts of this clonotype. The chain carries TRBV29-1 and TRBJ2-2; TRBD2 might be the D (6 bases). The germline CDR1 and CDR2 sequences are SQVTM and ANQGSEA. The CDR3 sequence is 15 residues long. With 7 bases removed from V and 3 bases from J, the gap between germline ends came to 18 bases. Here the CDR3 DNA reads TGCAGCGCCCGCGATAGCGGCGGGTACACCGGGGAGCTGTTTTTT. Amino acids: CSARDSGGYTGELFF.

In its sample, this clonotype was seen a few times. The chain is built from TRBV5-1 and TRBJ2-5, with D uncertain. The CDR3 extends over 14 amino acids. Between the trimmed V and J ends, which lost 0 bases and 1 base, there was a span of 7 bases. Germline V gene data show CDR1 as SGHRS and CDR2 as YFSETQ. The CDR3 reads CASSLARFQETQYF. The CDR3 bases are TGCGCCAGCAGCTTGGCCAGGTTCCAAGAGACCCAGTACTTC.

This sequence joins TRBV27 and TRBJ1-1; possibly TRBD1 for D (6 bases). Germline V gives CDR1 MNHEY, CDR2 SMNVEV (reference sequence). CDR3 length: 17 residues. The V end was cut by 3 bases, the J end by 6 bases, with 23 bases between. CDR3 amino acids: CASSLSSRLKQGAEAFF. As DNA, the CDR3 is TGTGCCAGCAGTTTGTCCAGTCGCCTGAAACAGGGCGCTGAAGCTTTCTTT.

V gene TRBV6-2 or TRBV6-3 combines with J gene TRBJ1-1; a possible D gene is TRBD1 (5 bases). The CDR3 loop spans 12 amino acids. V was shortened by 10 bases and J by 5 bases, with 14 bases between the two germline ends. Per the germline V gene, CDR1 is MNHEY and CDR2 is SVGEGT. The CDR3 DNA reads TGTGCCACCCACTGGGAGGGGACTGAAGCTTTCTTT. Residues: CATHWEGTEAFF.

The chain links TRBV20-1 to TRBJ2-3; 8 nucleotides align to TRBD2. Germline-derived CDR1 and CDR2 are DFQATT and SNEGSKA (reference sequence). This CDR3 is built from 14 residues. Trimming cost V 5 bases and J 7 bases; bases outside gene matches: 11. The CDR3 nucleotides read TGCAGTGCTGGCGGGGGGACCCTAGCTCATACGCAGTATTTT. This gives the protein CSAGGGTLAHTQYF.

The rearrangement joins TRBV12-3 or TRBV12-4 to TRBJ1-6, with 7 bases lining up with TRBD1. The CDR3 length is 14 residues. V lost 6 bases, J lost 7 bases, and 6 bases stayed unmatched. In nucleotides, the CDR3 is TGTGCCAGCAGCCCCACAGGGGTGAATTCACCCCTCCACTTT. It yields the protein CASSPTGVNSPLHF.

A few counts support this clonotype. This chain connects TRBV20-1 to TRBJ2-7; D is unclear. From germline, CDR1 is DFQATT and CDR2 SNEGSKA (reference sequence). V shed 3 bases and J shed 0 bases, with 9 bases lying between them. CDR3 length equals 13 residues. CDR3 nucleotides: TGCAGTGCTAGTAAAGGGTTCTCCTACGAGCAGTACTTC. This codes for CSASKGFSYEQYF.

The V and J genes are TRBV10-3 and TRBJ2-1, with 10 bases that match TRBD1. The CDR3 totals 14 residues. The ends lost 6 bases at V and 4 bases at J; junction bases unmatched: 3. Germline CDR1 is ENHRY and CDR2 is SYGVKD. In nucleotides, the CDR3 is TGTGCCATCAGAGACAGGGGGCTTTACAATGAGCAGTTCTTC. This translates into CAIRDRGLYNEQFF.

The rearrangement joins TRBV15 to TRBJ2-1; D may be TRBD1 (6 bases). V lost 2 bases to trimming and J lost 13 bases, with 18 bases between them. Germline CDR1 is LNHNV and CDR2 is YYDKDF (reference sequence). The CDR3 spans 14 residues. CDR3 protein: CATSRSGIGQLQFF. CDR3 DNA: TGTGCCACCAGCAGATCGGGAATAGGACAGCTTCAGTTCTTC.

This clonotype was recorded a few times. The chain is built from TRBV7-9 and TRBJ2-5, with TRBD2 matching over 14 bases. There are 17 residues in the CDR3. Unmatched junction bases numbered 7, after V lost 2 bases and J lost 5 bases. Germline CDR1 reads SEHNR; CDR2 reads FQNEAQ (reference sequence). For the CDR3, the DNA is TGTGCCAGCAGCTTAACGCTCAGGACTAGCGGGAGGGAGACCCAGTACTTC. Translating gives CASSLTLRTSGRETQYF.

This clonotype was found many times. The gene calls are TRBV5-5 and TRBJ2-1, with D perhaps matching TRBD2 (5 bases). V lost 4 bases and J 9 bases, leaving 11 bases between the germline ends. Germline-derived CDR1 and CDR2 are SGHKS and YYEKEE (reference sequence). This CDR3 contains 12 residues. The CDR3: CASSPLGSEQFF. CDR3 bases: TGTGCCAGCAGCCCGTTGGGGAGTGAGCAGTTCTTC. Full variable domain (remainder filled in from reference TRBV5-5 and TRBJ2-1): DAGVTQSPTHLIKTRGQQVTLRCSPISGHKSVSWYQQVLGQGPQFIFQYYEKEERGRGNFPDRFSARQFPNYSSELNVNALLLGDSALYLCASSPLGSEQFFGPGTRLTVL.

The sample holds a few counts of this clonotype. The chain combines TRBV12-3 or TRBV12-4 with TRBJ2-1; 9 bases align to TRBD1. V lost 6 bases, J lost 6 bases, and 3 bases stayed unmatched. There are 13 residues in the CDR3. The CDR3 sequence is CASRLTGGNEQFF. The CDR3 DNA is TGTGCCAGCAGGCTGACAGGGGGCAATGAGCAGTTCTTC.